This passage covers 15 T cell receptor beta chains from one sample sequenced in a study of blood T cell repertoires in COVID-19. Using immunoSEQ multiplex PCR, the repertoire was profiled, and TCRdb retains in-frame clones only, with some absent. The table shows fewer than 150,000 clones, with 88% occurring only once. The sequenced sample was peripheral blood. The origin of the receptors is a man aged 45 to 65 with active or convalescent COVID-19.

This clone was counted a single time. V gene TRBV19 combines with J gene TRBJ2-7, with D possibly matching TRBD1 (5 bases). The germline V and J ends were trimmed by 7 bases and 2 bases, with 15 bases remaining between them. Germline assignment: CDR1 LNHDA and CDR2 SQIVND (reference sequence). This CDR3 contains 14 residues. The CDR3, as DNA: TGTGCCAGTACCCCCAGGGCAGGCGCCTACGAGCAGTACTTC. Its translation: CASTPRAGAYEQYF.

The V call is TRBV4-1, the J call TRBJ2-5; possibly TRBD1 for D (6 bases). The germline V gene encodes CDR1 MGHRA and CDR2 YSYEKL. CDR3 size: 15 residues. Trimming stripped 1 base from V and 5 bases from J, with 14 bases between. As DNA, the CDR3 is TGCGCCAGCAGCCAAGTAGACAGGTCAAGGGAGACCCAGTACTTC. Its translation: CASSQVDRSRETQYF.

This chain connects TRBV7-6 to TRBJ2-1; 7 bases agree with TRBD2. The length of the CDR3 is 15 residues. The ends lost 2 bases at V and 6 bases at J; junction bases unmatched: 7. CDR1 is SGHVS and CDR2 is FNYEAQ in the germline V gene. CDR3 DNA: TGTGCCAGCAGCTTATTTGGCGGGAGTGGCAATGAGCAGTTCTTC. This encodes CASSLFGGSGNEQFF.

The chain joins TRBV10-3 to TRBJ2-7; 11 bases match TRBD2. This CDR3 spans 16 amino acids. V shed 6 bases, J shed 0 bases, and the junction held 7 bases outside the gene matches. Germline-derived CDR1 and CDR2 are ENHRY and SYGVKD. The CDR3 is CAISAFTSGSSYEQYF. The CDR3 coding sequence is TGTGCCATCAGCGCCTTTACTAGCGGGAGCTCCTACGAGCAGTACTTC.

This chain uses TRBV5-8 with TRBJ1-2, with TRBD1 matching 8 bases. Per the germline V gene, CDR1 is SGHTS and CDR2 is YDEGEE. This CDR3 has 16 amino acids. The J segment lost 1 base and the V segment lost 4 bases, leaving 9 bases of the junction unmatched. DNA of the CDR3: TGTGCCAGCAGCCGCCCGGGACAGGCCTTTAACTATGGCTACACCTTC. Protein product: CASSRPGQAFNYGYTF.

This clone occurred a few times. The chain is built from TRBV29-1 and TRBJ1-1; D unresolved. The CDR3 length is 14 residues. Germline-derived CDR1 and CDR2 are SQVTM and ANQGSEA. V shed 1 base and J shed 5 bases, with 14 bases lying between them. Here the CDR3 DNA reads TGCAGCGTTGAAGTCCTTGCAGGAACTACTGAAGCTTTCTTT. This codes for CSVEVLAGTTEAFF.

The chain joins TRBV20-1 to TRBJ2-7, with a weak D call TRBD2 (5 bases). The CDR3 loop spans 11 amino acids. V shed 6 bases and J shed 5 bases, with 11 bases lying between them. CDR1 DFQATT and CDR2 SNEGSKA come from the germline V gene (reference sequence). Written as DNA, the CDR3 is TGCAGTGCCCGAGCTAGCAACGAGCAGTACTTC. It encodes CSARASNEQYF.

About this clone: At one of its ends the junction is not consistent with the germline gene, which may arise from a read error. V usage is TRBV30 and J usage is TRBJ2-7; 7 bases match TRBD2. CDR3 size: 13 residues. CDR1 is GTSNPN, CDR2 SVGIG, per germline (reference sequence). The CDR3 DNA reads as TGTGCCTGGGTGCGCGGGAGCTCCTCCGAGCAGTACTTC. Amino acids: CAWVRGSSSEQYF.

The chain is built from TRBV4-1 and TRBJ2-1; D perhaps matches TRBD1 (6 bases). This CDR3 is 18 amino acids long. V lost 1 base, J lost 2 bases, and 18 bases lay in between. The germline gives CDR1 MGHRA, CDR2 YSYEKL. The CDR3 is CASSQGGLRGITYNEQFF. CDR3 nucleotide sequence: TGCGCCAGCAGCCAAGGCGGACTCAGGGGAATCACCTACAATGAGCAGTTCTTC.

The chain combines TRBV18 with TRBJ1-2; tentatively, D is TRBD1 (6 bases). Germline loops: CDR1 KGHSH, CDR2 LQKENI. The V end was cut by 3 bases, the J end by 6 bases, with 17 bases between. There are 15 residues in the CDR3. The CDR3 DNA is TGTGCCAGCTCACCGCTATCCGGGACACAGAATGGCTACACCTTC. Translating gives CASSPLSGTQNGYTF.

The rearrangement joins TRBV9 to TRBJ2-5; D may be TRBD1 (6 bases). The V end lost 1 base, the J end lost 5 bases, and 9 bases lay between the germline ends. From germline, CDR1 is SGDLS and CDR2 YYNGEE. The CDR3 runs to 13 residues. The CDR3 DNA is TGTGCCAGCAGCGTAACAGGGTTGGAGACCCAGTACTTC. Translation gives CASSVTGLETQYF.

V gene TRBV11-2 combines with J gene TRBJ2-7; 8 bases are a match to TRBD2. Germline V gene sequence: CDR1 SGHAT, CDR2 FQNNGV. This CDR3 has 16 residues. The V segment lost 5 bases and the J segment 5 bases; nucleotides outside the gene matches: 14. The CDR3: CASSPRALAAKDEQYF. The CDR3 coding sequence is TGTGCCAGCAGCCCGCGAGCACTAGCGGCGAAAGACGAGCAGTACTTC.

V is TRBV7-3 and J is TRBJ2-1, with D perhaps matching TRBD1 (6 bases). The CDR3 runs 14 residues. Trimming removed 5 bases at V and 4 bases at J, with 12 bases between. CDR1 is SGHTA and CDR2 is FQGTGA in the germline V gene. CDR3 amino acids: CASSLGTIYNEQFF. The CDR3 DNA sequence: TGTGCCAGCAGCCTAGGGACAATTTACAATGAGCAGTTCTTC.

This chain links TRBV7-6 with TRBJ2-7; 7 bases are a match to TRBD2. The V segment lost 3 bases and the J segment 5 bases; nucleotides outside the gene matches: 7. The germline V gene has CDR1 SGHVS and CDR2 FNYEAQ. The CDR3 covers 14 residues. CDR3 nucleotide sequence: TGTGCCAGCAGCTTGGGTACTAGCGCTAACGAGCAGTACTTC. Its translation: CASSLGTSANEQYF.

This chain links TRBV7-9 with TRBJ2-7; a possible D gene is TRBD2 (5 bases). The germline gives CDR1 SEHNR, CDR2 FQNEAQ (reference sequence). The CDR3 is 17 residues long. V lost 2 bases to trimming and J lost 3 bases, with 20 bases between them. In nucleotides, the CDR3 is TGTGCCAGCAGCTTACCCTCGGGAATAAGGTTCAACTACGAGCAGTACTTC. Its translation: CASSLPSGIRFNYEQYF.